A selection of T cell receptor beta chains follows, all from one sample in a study of blood T cell repertoires in COVID-19. Method: immunoSEQ multiplex PCR; TCRdb's copy keeps in-frame clones and lacks some. The table includes about 100,000 clones, around 90% detected once. Sequencing input: peripheral blood. The receptors originated from a woman aged 55-70 years with acute or convalescent COVID-19. The CDR3 runs from the conserved cysteine through the conserved F or W. The D gene is left open where the match is weak. Only part of the rows carry a size: once, few, many, or a class if the clone is expanded.

NA | TRBJ2-7 | TRBV11-2 | NA | TGTGCCAGCAGCTTAGTATCTGTGCGCTCCTACGAGCAGTACTTC | CASSLVSVRSYEQYF
TRBD1 | TRBJ2-2 | TRBV19 | NA | TGTGCCAGTAGTACAAGGGACAGGGTCAACACCGGGGAGCTGTTTTTT | CASSTRDRVNTGELFF
TRBD1 | TRBJ2-3 | TRBV19 | once | TGTGCCAGTAGTGGACGGAGACAGGGGATCGCAGATACGCAGTATTTT | CASSGRRQGIADTQYF
TRBD2 | TRBJ2-7 | TRBV5-1 | NA | TGCGCCAGTCAGCGGGAGGGGAGCTCCTACGAGCAGTACTTC | CASQREGSSYEQYF
NA | TRBJ2-1 | TRBV19 | NA | TGTGCCAGTCAGCGGCCCCCTTACAATGAGCAGTTCTTC | CASQRPPYNEQFF
TRBD1 | TRBJ2-3 | TRBV6-6 | NA | TGTGCCAGCAGGACCGACAGGGTGGGGGATACGCAGTATTTT | CASRTDRVGDTQYF
NA | TRBJ2-6 | TRBV24-1 | NA | TGTGCCACCAGTGATCCCCGAGGCGGGGCCAACGTCCTGACTTTC | CATSDPRGGANVLTF
TRBD2 | TRBJ2-1 | TRBV29-1 | NA | TGCAGCGGTAGCGGGAGGATGAACATGAATGAGCAGTTCTTC | CSGSGRMNMNEQFF
TRBD1 | TRBJ1-2 | TRBV3-1/TRBV3-2 | once | TGTGCCAGCAGCCTCCGAGGGGGCCCTAGGGATGGCTACACCTTC | CASSLRGGPRDGYTF
NA | TRBJ1-2 | TRBV3-1/TRBV3-2 | once | TGTGCCAGCAGCCAAGGTGGGGCACCCTATGGCTACACCTTC | CASSQGGAPYGYTF
NA | TRBJ1-5 | TRBV19 | NA | TGTGCCAGTAGGGCAAGATTGTATAGCAATCAGCCCCAGCATTTT | CASRARLYSNQPQHF
NA | TRBJ1-6 | TRBV9 | NA | TGTGCCAGCAGCGTAGCTCTGAATTCACCCCTCCACTTT | CASSVALNSPLHF
TRBD2 | TRBJ2-3 | TRBV3-1/TRBV3-2 | NA | TGTGCCAGCAGCAAGAGCGGGAGGGGGACAGATACGCAGTATTTT | CASSKSGRGTDTQYF
TRBD1 | TRBJ2-2 | TRBV28 | NA | TGTGCCAGCAGCTATCAAATGGGACAGGTCAACACCGGGGAGCTGTTTTTT | CASSYQMGQVNTGELFF
TRBD1 | TRBJ1-2 | TRBV28 | NA | TGTGCCAGCAGGACGACAGGGAGATATGGCTACACCTTC | CASRTTGRYGYTF
TRBD1 | TRBJ2-7 | TRBV7-3 | NA | TGTGCCAGCAGCCCCGGGACAGGTGGCGAGCAGTACTTC | CASSPGTGGEQYF
TRBD1 | TRBJ2-5 | TRBV18 | NA | TGTGCCAGCTCACCCGCGGACAGGGGGCCGGGGGAGACCCAGTACTTC | CASSPADRGPGETQYF